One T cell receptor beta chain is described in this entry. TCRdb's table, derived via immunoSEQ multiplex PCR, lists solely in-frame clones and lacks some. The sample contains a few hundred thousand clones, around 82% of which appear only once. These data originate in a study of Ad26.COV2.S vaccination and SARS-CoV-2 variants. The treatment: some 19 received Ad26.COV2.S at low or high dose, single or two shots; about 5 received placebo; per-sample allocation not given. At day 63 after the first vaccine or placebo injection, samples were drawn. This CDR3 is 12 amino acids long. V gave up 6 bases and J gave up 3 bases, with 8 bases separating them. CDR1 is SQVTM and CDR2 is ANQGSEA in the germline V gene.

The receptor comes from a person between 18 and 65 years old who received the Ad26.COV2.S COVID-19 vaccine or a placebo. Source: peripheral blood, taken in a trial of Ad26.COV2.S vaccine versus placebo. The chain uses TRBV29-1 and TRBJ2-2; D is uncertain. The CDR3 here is CSVEWDTGELFF. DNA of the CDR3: TGCAGCGTGGAATGGGACACCGGGGAGCTGTTTTTT.